Sequencing of this T cell receptor beta chain was carried out in a study of T cell responses to AZD1222 COVID-19 vaccine. At the level of the study: Doses given second, at about 4 or about 12 weeks, were pooled. Findings and caveats of the study: Epitopes outside B.1.351 and B.1.1.7 mutated regions reportedly drew nearly half of spike TCRs. CD4 TCRs associated with vaccination spanned spike, dominating at 160-218 and 743-854. Repertoires were collected only later (after the peak T cell response had occurred).

Trimming took off 4 bases at V and 8 bases at J, with 14 bases between the two ends. Germline lookup yields CDR1 LGHDT and CDR2 YNNKEL (reference sequence). The CDR3 runs 13 residues. TCRdb's copy holds only in-frame clones and misses some; the assay was immunoSEQ multiplex PCR. The data contain some 120,000 clones, around 88% of them seen just once; the ten biggest clones take up around 9.6%. About this clone: Its antigen is not identified.

J is TRBJ1-1 and V is TRBV3-1 (or the pseudogene TRBV3-2); a weak D match, TRBD1 (5 bases). This TCR was sampled from an adult in good health. Source: peripheral blood, taken on day 0 of AZD1222 vaccination. CDR3 loop: CASSRLQGNEAFF. For the CDR3, the DNA is TGTGCCAGCAGCCGGCTCCAGGGAAACGAAGCTTTCTTT.